The 11 T cell receptor beta chains below all came from one sample that was sequenced in a study of T cells after yellow fever vaccination. TCRdb recomputed calls from the 5' RACE reads with MiXCR, one row per CDR3 protein. The table shows 250,000 to 400,000 distinct CDR3 sequences, with around 4.4% occurring only once. Source: PBMCs, taken 15 days after the yellow fever booster vaccination. Receptors originate from a man aged 18 to 29 who received the YFV17D yellow fever vaccine.

This clonotype was seen many times. The V call is TRBV20-1, the J call TRBJ2-3, with D perhaps TRBD1 (5 bases). V dropped 2 bases and J dropped 0 bases, with 12 bases sitting between them. The germline CDR1 and CDR2 sequences are DFQATT and SNEGSKA (reference sequence). This CDR3 is built from 15 residues. CDR3 residues: CSARTWGSSTDTQYF. Here the CDR3 DNA reads TGCAGTGCTAGAACTTGGGGCAGTAGCACAGATACGCAGTATTTT.

The chain employs TRBV20-1 and TRBJ2-3, with 8 bases fitting TRBD2. CDR3 length: 15 residues. Germline loops: CDR1 DFQATT, CDR2 SNEGSKA (reference sequence). V shed 3 bases and J 4 bases; nucleotides not matched to a gene: 9. The CDR3 protein is CSARNPRGDSDTQYF. CDR3 DNA: TGCAGTGCTAGGAATCCGCGGGGGGATTCAGATACGCAGTATTTT.

This clonotype was observed at least ten times. The V and J genes are TRBV7-2 and TRBJ2-7; TRBD2 matches 7 bases. Germline trimming cut 6 bases from V and 0 bases from J; bases unmatched to any gene: 8. From germline, CDR1 is SGHTA and CDR2 FQGNSA. There are 15 residues in the CDR3. Here the CDR3 DNA reads TGTGCCAGCAGTTTCCAAGCGGGGAACTCCTACGAGCAGTACTTC. Translated: CASSFQAGNSYEQYF.

The chain links TRBV24-1 to TRBJ1-2; D not certain. CDR3 length equals 14 residues. Trimming removed 2 bases from V and 6 bases from J, with 12 bases in between. CDR1 and CDR2 from the germline V gene are KGHDR and SFDVKD. The CDR3 DNA is TGTGCCACCAGTGATTCGGACGGTTTGGATGGCTACACCTTC. Residues: CATSDSDGLDGYTF.

This clonotype was counted ten times or more. The chain couples TRBV4-3 to TRBJ1-1; unclear D gene. The CDR3 has 15 residues. Trimming took off 1 base at V and 2 bases at J, with 11 bases between the two ends. The V gene's germline CDR1 is LGHNA and CDR2 YSLEER. CDR3 protein: CASSQANLGNTEAFF. DNA for the CDR3: TGCGCCAGCAGCCAAGCGAATTTGGGCAACACTGAAGCTTTCTTT.

This clonotype has a count of ten or more. This chain uses TRBV6-5 with TRBJ1-2; 8 bases are a match to TRBD1. Germline V gene sequence: CDR1 MNHEY, CDR2 SVGAGI. With 6 bases clipped from V and 8 bases from J, the junction kept 8 bases outside the gene matches. The CDR3 extends over 13 amino acids. The CDR3 nucleotides read TGTGCCAGCAGCCCTTGGACAGGGAACGGCTACACCTTC. This encodes CASSPWTGNGYTF.

This clonotype was counted ten times or more. J is TRBJ2-1 and V is TRBV7-2; D is uncertain. Between the trimmed V and J ends, which lost 3 bases and 1 base, there was a span of 10 bases. Germline assignment: CDR1 SGHTA and CDR2 FQGNSA. This CDR3 comprises 15 residues. CDR3 amino acids: CASSFLDKSYNEQFF. In DNA form, the CDR3 reads TGTGCCAGCAGCTTTTTAGACAAGTCCTACAATGAGCAGTTCTTC.

The sample holds many counts of this clonotype. This chain uses TRBV7-2 with TRBJ2-2, with D uncertain. V was trimmed by 1 base and J by 4 bases, leaving 7 bases between them. The CDR3 runs to 14 residues. The germline V gene encodes CDR1 SGHTA and CDR2 FQGNSA. CDR3 in amino acids: CASSLGGGTGELFF. Here the CDR3 DNA reads TGTGCCAGCAGCTTAGGGGGTGGCACCGGGGAGCTGTTTTTT.

There are a few counts of this clonotype. The rearrangement joins TRBV7-2 to TRBJ2-3; possible D gene TRBD2, 5 bases. Trimming removed 2 bases from V and 2 bases from J, with 11 bases in between. This CDR3 region has 15 residues. From germline, CDR1 is SGHTA and CDR2 FQGNSA. In DNA, the CDR3 is TGTGCCAGCAGCTTATGGTCGGGGTACACAGATACGCAGTATTTT. Its translation: CASSLWSGYTDTQYF.

This clonotype has more than one count but fewer than ten. The chain recombines TRBV7-2 with TRBJ2-5, with a tentative D call TRBD1 (6 bases). Trimming left V 2 bases short and J 5 bases short, with 12 bases between. This CDR3 has 14 amino acids. Germline CDR1 SGHTA, CDR2 FQGNSA. The CDR3 spells CASSLQGRRETQYF. The CDR3 nucleotides are TGTGCCAGCAGCTTACAGGGGCGCCGGGAGACCCAGTACTTC.

The sample holds a few counts of this clonotype. The chain combines TRBV5-4 with TRBJ2-3; no clear D. Trimming took off 4 bases at V and 1 base at J, with 13 bases between the two ends. The CDR3 is 15 amino acids. Germline V gene data show CDR1 as SGHNT and CDR2 as YYREEE (reference sequence). The CDR3 reads CASSADRSRTDTQYF. In DNA form, the CDR3 reads TGTGCCAGCAGCGCGGACCGCTCCCGCACAGATACGCAGTATTTT. Supplemented by reference TRBV5-4 and TRBJ2-3, the full variable domain reads ETGVTQSPTHLIKTRGQQVTLRCSSQSGHNTVSWYQQALGQGPQFIFQYYREEENGRGNFPPRFSGLQFPNYSSELNVNALELDDSALYLCASSADRSRTDTQYFGPGTRLTVL.